This T cell receptor (beta chain) was identified in a study of early T cells in non-severe SARS-CoV-2 infection. This CDR3 spans 14 amino acids. The V gene's germline CDR1 is ENHRY and CDR2 SYGVKD. Trimming took 6 bases from V and 4 from J; bases not matched to a gene: 6. From the 5' RACE reads, TCRdb called clonotypes with MiXCR, one entry per CDR3 protein. The sample lists around 70,000 distinct CDR3 sequences; more than 9% were seen once. The sequence was obtained from an adult who was a healthcare worker with PCR-confirmed SARS-CoV-2 infection or an uninfected control (not recorded which). The chain recombines TRBV10-3 with TRBJ2-7, with 10 nucleotides matching TRBD1. The sequenced sample consisted of whole blood. CDR3 coding DNA: TGTGCCATCAGCGCTGGGGACAGGGGATACGAGCAGTACTTC. It encodes CAISAGDRGYEQYF.